A selection of T cell receptor beta chains follows, all from one sample in a study of early T cells in non-severe SARS-CoV-2 infection. TCRdb re-derived calls from the 5' RACE reads in MiXCR, one entry per CDR3 protein. The table shows roughly 28,000 distinct CDR3 sequences, with 4.4% occurring only once. The source material was whole blood. These receptors originate from an adult who was a healthcare worker with PCR-confirmed SARS-CoV-2 infection or an uninfected control (not recorded which). Each CDR3 is given with its conserved first and last residue. The D gene is left open where the match is weak. Size is stated for part of the rows, as once, few or many counts, or as a class when the clone is expanded.

medium-sized,TRBV28,TRBD2,TRBJ2-1,CASSIGTSGRADEQFF,TGTGCCAGCAGTATAGGGACTAGCGGGAGGGCGGATGAGCAGTTCTTC
many,TRBV20-1,.,TRBJ2-3,CSATQRDTQYF,TGCAGTGCTACCCAGCGGGATACGCAGTATTTT
many,TRBV18,.,TRBJ2-7,CASSPGLRVYEQYF,TGTGCCAGCTCACCAGGTCTCAGGGTCTACGAGCAGTACTTC
large,TRBV7-9,TRBD1,TRBJ2-2,CASSPYSGTGVTGELFF,TGTGCCAGCAGCCCCTATTCGGGGACAGGGGTCACCGGGGAGCTGTTTTTT
many,TRBV7-2,TRBD2,TRBJ2-5,CASSLAKAGGTGTQYF,TGTGCCAGCAGCTTAGCGAAAGCGGGAGGTACAGGGACCCAGTACTTC
many,TRBV12-3/TRBV12-4,.,TRBJ2-1,CASSLLKSEQFF,TGTGCCAGCAGTTTACTAAAGTCTGAGCAGTTCTTC
few,TRBV14,TRBD1,TRBJ2-1,CASSQELRGPAGEQFF,TGTGCCAGCAGCCAAGAGCTCAGGGGGCCGGCAGGTGAGCAGTTCTTC
.,TRBV4-1,.,TRBJ2-1,CASSQERPLGGSGEQFF,TGCGCCAGCAGCCAAGAGCGGCCCTTGGGGGGTTCGGGTGAGCAGTTCTTC
large,TRBV4-3,TRBD2,TRBJ2-1,CASSWTSGRGDEQFF,TGTGCCAGTAGTTGGACTAGCGGGAGAGGCGATGAGCAGTTCTTC
many,TRBV5-6,.,TRBJ1-4,CASSLRGWNEKLFF,TGTGCCAGCAGCTTGCGTGGATGGAATGAAAAACTGTTTTTT
many,TRBV29-1,TRBD1,TRBJ2-3,CSVDEGQGFTDTQYF,TGCAGCGTTGATGAAGGACAGGGGTTCACAGATACGCAGTATTTT
.,TRBV3-1,.,TRBJ2-1,CASSQGPNEQFF,TGTGCCAGCAGCCAAGGGCCCAATGAGCAGTTCTTC
.,TRBV19,.,TRBJ1-4,CAISIVSRPGEKLFF,TGTGCCATTAGTATAGTTTCACGGCCTGGAGAAAAACTGTTTTTT
many,TRBV4-3,TRBD2,TRBJ2-1,CASSQLGPLAEISEQFF,TGCGCCAGCAGCCAATTAGGCCCACTAGCGGAGATCAGTGAGCAGTTCTTC
large,TRBV4-3,TRBD2,TRBJ2-1,CASSQVSGRGDEQFF,TGCGCCAGCAGCCAAGTTAGCGGGAGGGGGGATGAGCAGTTCTTC
many,TRBV7-2,TRBD1,TRBJ2-4,CASSLTPPGTGMGDIQYF,TGTGCCAGCAGCTTAACTCCTCCCGGGACAGGGATGGGGGACATTCAGTACTTC
many,TRBV5-4,TRBD1,TRBJ1-1,CASRLTGGAGEAFF,TGTGCCAGCAGACTGACAGGGGGCGCAGGAGAAGCTTTCTTT
.,TRBV2,TRBD2,TRBJ2-3,CATESGRGTDTQYF,TGTGCCACGGAAAGCGGGAGGGGTACAGATACGCAGTATTTT
.,TRBV7-3,.,TRBJ2-2,CASSPWHGGGPGELFF,TGTGCCAGCAGCCCCTGGCACGGGGGTGGTCCCGGGGAGCTGTTTTTT
many,TRBV7-6,.,TRBJ2-1,CASSLVGREQFF,TGTGCCAGCAGCTTAGTGGGGCGGGAGCAGTTCTTC
many,TRBV7-2,TRBD1,TRBJ2-5,CASSWGQKYQETQYF,TGTGCCAGCAGCTGGGGACAGAAGTACCAAGAGACCCAGTACTTC
few,TRBV6-5,TRBD2,TRBJ2-1,CASSPSGRTYNEQFF,TGTGCCAGCAGTCCTAGCGGGAGGACATACAATGAGCAGTTCTTC
many,TRBV2,.,TRBJ2-1,CASSELPNRYEQFF,TGTGCCAGCAGTGAACTACCAAACCGCTATGAGCAGTTCTTC
many,TRBV30,.,TRBJ1-2,CAWSVSGNYGYTF,TGTGCCTGGAGTGTATCCGGGAACTATGGCTACACCTTC
.,TRBV5-1,.,TRBJ2-3,CASSEPSTDTQYF,TGCGCCAGCAGCGAGCCATCCACAGATACGCAGTATTTT
many,TRBV6-4,TRBD2,TRBJ2-3,CASSGLAGADTQYF,TGTGCCAGCAGTGGACTAGCGGGAGCAGATACGCAGTATTTT
medium-sized,TRBV5-1,.,TRBJ2-2,CASSQRTHDTGELFF,TGCGCCAGCAGCCAAAGGACACATGACACCGGGGAGCTGTTTTTT
many,TRBV20-1,TRBD2,TRBJ2-1,CSAPRLAGEGNEQFF,TGCAGTGCTCCCCGACTAGCGGGAGAAGGGAATGAGCAGTTCTTC
medium-sized,TRBV20-1,.,TRBJ2-1,CSVHLVLRGRNNEQFF,TGCAGTGTTCACCTCGTCCTACGCGGACGAAACAATGAGCAGTTCTTC
many,TRBV4-3,.,TRBJ2-2,CASSPSVTGELFF,TGCGCCAGCAGCCCATCCGTCACCGGGGAGCTGTTTTTT
few,TRBV18,.,TRBJ1-5,CASSPPPGGQPQHF,TGTGCCAGCTCACCACCACCGGGAGGGCAGCCCCAGCATTTT
.,TRBV9,TRBD1,TRBJ2-1,CASRGGPEDEQFF,TGTGCCAGCAGAGGGGGCCCCGAGGATGAGCAGTTCTTC
.,TRBV12-3/TRBV12-4,.,TRBJ1-6,CATKPSGSVNSPLHF,TGTGCCACCAAGCCTTCAGGGTCCGTGAATTCACCCCTCCACTTT
few,TRBV7-2,.,TRBJ1-5,CASGDMGDGQPQHF,TGTGCCAGCGGCGACATGGGCGACGGTCAGCCCCAGCATTTT
many,TRBV12-2,.,TRBJ1-6,CASRLYRLVVGTERNSPLHF,TGTGCAAGTCGCCTATATCGTCTTGTCGTGGGGACAGAAAGAAATTCACCCCTCCACTTT
many,TRBV4-3,.,TRBJ1-5,CASSQDRASNQPQHF,TGCGCCAGCAGCCAAGATCGTGCTAGCAATCAGCCCCAGCATTTT
many,TRBV7-2,.,TRBJ2-1,CASSLTSEQFF,TGTGCCAGCAGCTTAACGAGTGAGCAGTTCTTC
few,TRBV10-2,TRBD2,TRBJ2-1,CASSESPGLAEQASYNEQFF,TGCGCCAGCAGTGAGTCCCCGGGACTAGCGGAACAAGCCTCCTACAATGAGCAGTTCTTC
once,TRBV6-5,.,TRBJ2-7,CASSRFPSLGQTYEQYF,TGTGCCAGCAGTCGTTTTCCATCCTTAGGACAGACCTACGAGCAGTACTTC
few,TRBV5-1,.,TRBJ2-5,CASSFQTEETQYF,TGCGCCAGCAGCTTTCAGACAGAAGAGACCCAGTACTTC